The next 23 T cell receptor beta chains were all read from a single sample in a study of shared clonotypes between healthy human individuals. Clones were sequenced by immunoSEQ multiplex PCR, and TCRdb holds only the in-frame ones, with some missing. The sample lists a few hundred thousand clones; over 60% were seen once. The material sequenced was memory CD4+ T cells sorted from blood. Subset of the sample: CD45RA-negative fraction. These receptors all stem from a man in his thirties or forties in good health.

V gene TRBV5-5 combines with J gene TRBJ1-1, with D unresolved. V gave up 4 bases and J gave up 5 bases, with 18 bases separating them. This CDR3 is 15 amino acids long. Per the germline V gene, CDR1 is SGHKS and CDR2 is YYEKEE (reference sequence). CDR3 nucleotides: TGTGCCAGCAGCCCAGCGGGTGGCAGGTTAACTGAAGCTTTCTTT. Protein: CASSPAGGRLTEAFF.

The gene calls are TRBV2 and TRBJ1-2; D call uncertain. Trimming shortened V by 8 bases and J by 8 bases, and 15 bases separated the two germline ends. Germline values: CDR1 SNHLY, CDR2 FYNNEI. CDR3 size: 12 residues. The CDR3, as DNA: TGTGCCAGCGATGGAGGGTTGGGGGGCTACACCTTC. Translation: CASDGGLGGYTF.

The gene calls are TRBV11-3 and TRBJ1-1, with D possibly being TRBD1 (5 bases). The length of the CDR3 is 13 residues. V was cut by 2 bases and J by 1 base, with 5 bases left in between. CDR1 SGHNT and CDR2 YENEEA come from the germline V gene. CDR3 coding DNA: TGTGCCAGCAGCTTACAGGGGAACACTGAAGCTTTCTTT. It codes for CASSLQGNTEAFF.

This chain joins TRBV5-1 and TRBJ2-5, with 8 bases lining up with TRBD2. The V and J ends lost 1 base and 4 bases, in that order; junction bases with no gene match: 3. The CDR3 covers 14 residues. Germline assignment: CDR1 SGHRS and CDR2 YFSETQ. This CDR3 reads CASSLRLAGETQYF. Here the CDR3 DNA reads TGCGCCAGCAGCTTGAGGCTAGCGGGAGAGACCCAGTACTTC.

The chain couples TRBV4-3 to TRBJ2-3; D gene ambiguous. The CDR3 covers 13 residues. Trimming shortened V by 1 base and J by 6 bases, and 8 bases separated the two germline ends. CDR1 is LGHNA, CDR2 YSLEER, per germline. This CDR3 reads CASSQGGGDTQYF. In DNA, the CDR3 is TGCGCCAGCAGCCAAGGAGGTGGGGATACGCAGTATTTT.

J is TRBJ2-3 and V is TRBV10-3; no clear D gene. The ends were cut back, 4 bases at V and 0 bases at J, with 2 bases in the middle. The CDR3 extends over 12 amino acids. In germline, CDR1 is ENHRY, CDR2 SYGVKD. The CDR3 spells CAISASTDTQYF. CDR3 sequence (DNA): TGTGCCATCAGTGCTAGCACAGATACGCAGTATTTT.

This clone was counted a few times. The chain carries TRBV6-4 and TRBJ2-2; D gene uncertain. The V gene lost 3 bases and the J gene lost 6 bases, with 8 bases spanning the gap. Germline CDR1 and CDR2: MRHNA and SNTAGT. The CDR3 spans 13 residues. CDR3 region: CASSEFLSGELFF. The CDR3 DNA reads TGTGCCAGCAGTGAATTCCTATCCGGGGAGCTGTTTTTT.

This clone was picked up a small number of times. The chain carries TRBV27 and TRBJ1-5; a possible D gene is TRBD1 (6 bases). Germline-derived CDR1 and CDR2 are MNHEY and SMNVEV (reference sequence). V shed 5 bases and J shed 7 bases, with 12 bases lying between them. The CDR3 loop spans 13 amino acids. The CDR3: CASSGAGEQPQHF. DNA for the CDR3: TGTGCCAGCAGTGGGGCAGGGGAACAGCCCCAGCATTTT.

J is TRBJ1-2 and V is TRBV27; D is possibly TRBD1 (5 bases). Germline V gene lookup returns CDR1 MNHEY and CDR2 SMNVEV (reference sequence). Trimming left V 3 bases short and J 0 bases short, with 14 bases between. This CDR3 has 16 amino acids. CDR3 residues: CASSFLGTEANYGYTF. The CDR3 coding sequence is TGTGCCAGCAGTTTCCTAGGGACGGAGGCTAACTATGGCTACACCTTC.

V and J are TRBV6-1 and TRBJ2-7; 9 bases fit TRBD2. V was clipped by 9 bases and J by 3 bases; unmatched bases: 12. The CDR3 is made up of 15 amino acids. Germline assignment: CDR1 MNHNS and CDR2 SASEGT. CDR3 sequence reads: CASLLGGSGSYEQYF. In nucleotides, the CDR3 is TGTGCCAGTTTGCTTGGTGGTAGCGGGAGCTACGAGCAGTACTTC.

V and J are TRBV5-6 and TRBJ1-4; D gene unclear. V was trimmed by 4 bases and J by 3 bases, leaving 10 bases between them. The CDR3 extends over 14 amino acids. Germline V gene data show CDR1 as SGHDT and CDR2 as YYEEEE. The CDR3 region has the DNA TGTGCCAGCAGCCACGATGGCTCTAATGAAAAACTGTTTTTT. Translating gives CASSHDGSNEKLFF. Variable domain in full (rest from reference TRBV5-6 and TRBJ1-4): DAGVTQSPTHLIKTRGQQVTLRCSPKSGHDTVSWYQQALGQGPQFIFQYYEEEERQRGNFPDRFSGHQFPNYSSELNVNALLLGDSALYLCASSHDGSNEKLFFGSGTQLSVL.

The rearrangement uses TRBV21-1 and TRBJ2-7; the table's D call TRBD2 went unverified against the DNA. TRBV21-1 is a documented pseudogene. The CDR3 contains 16 residues. CDR3 protein: CASSKEEGLATYEQYF. In DNA form, the CDR3 reads TGTGCCAGCAGCAAAGAGGAAGGACTAGCCACCTACGAGCAGTACTTC.

The J gene is TRBJ2-3, the V gene TRBV4-2; D is ambiguous. Per germline, CDR1 LGHNA and CDR2 YNFKEQ. CDR3 length: 15 amino acids. V lost 0 bases and J lost 2, with 9 bases in between. The CDR3 bases are TGTGCCAGCAGCCAAGACCCCTACCACACAGATACGCAGTATTTT. Its protein is CASSQDPYHTDTQYF.

The chain uses TRBV28 and TRBJ1-5; no definite D call. Deletions cut 2 bases from V and 5 bases from J, with 10 bases between. Germline values: CDR1 MDHEN, CDR2 SYDVKM. This CDR3 is 14 amino acids long. CDR3 DNA sequence: TGTGCCAGCAGTTTAATGGAAAGGGATCAGCCCCAGCATTTT. Translated, it gives CASSLMERDQPQHF.

The CDR3 bases are TGTGCCAGCTCACCACTTGCGGGAGGCCCCACAGATACGCAGTATTTT. Translation: CASSPLAGGPTDTQYF. The chain couples TRBV18 to TRBJ2-3, with TRBD2 matching 8 bases. After removal of 1 base from V and 2 bases from J, the junction contained 5 bases not matched to a gene. Germline lookup yields CDR1 KGHSH and CDR2 LQKENI. The CDR3 runs 16 residues.

This clone has a count of ten or more. The rearrangement links TRBV7-8 to TRBJ2-7; 7 bases match TRBD2. The CDR3 is made up of 16 amino acids. J gave up 4 bases and V 1 base, and 10 bases lay outside the gene matches. CDR1 and CDR2 (germline): SGHVS, FQNEAQ. CDR3 DNA sequence: TGTGCCAGCAGCTTAGTTCGGGGTAGCGGGCGGTACGAGCAGTACTTC. Its translation: CASSLVRGSGRYEQYF.

J is TRBJ1-5 and V is TRBV11-2, with 8 bases aligning to TRBD1. Looked up from germline, CDR1 is SGHAT and CDR2 is FQNNGV. Losses at the gene ends were 3 bases for V and 9 bases for J; bases not matched to a gene: 4. This CDR3 has 13 amino acids. The CDR3: CASSFSGGWPQHF. In nucleotides, the CDR3 is TGTGCCAGCAGCTTCTCAGGGGGCTGGCCCCAGCATTTT.

V and J are TRBV28 and TRBJ2-1; 16 bases are a match to TRBD2. The CDR3 has 16 amino acids. Germline CDR1 MDHEN, CDR2 SYDVKM. The ends lost 5 bases at V and 10 bases at J; junction bases unmatched: 8. The CDR3 protein is CASSISGLAGGREQFF. CDR3 DNA: TGTGCCAGCAGTATCTCGGGACTAGCGGGAGGGAGGGAGCAGTTCTTC.

This clone was seen once. The genes are TRBV6-1 and TRBJ2-5; possibly TRBD2 for D (7 bases). V gave up 0 bases and J gave up 7 bases, with 21 bases separating them. CDR3 length: 17 residues. CDR1 MNHNS and CDR2 SASEGT come from the germline V gene. The CDR3 is CASSEAFVSGGRGTQYF. CDR3 coding DNA: TGTGCCAGCAGTGAAGCGTTCGTCTCGGGGGGCAGGGGGACCCAGTACTTC.

This clone was seen more than once but under ten times. V is TRBV5-4 and J is TRBJ2-5, with D possibly TRBD1 on 6 matching bases. Germline V gene lookup returns CDR1 SGHNT and CDR2 YYREEE (reference sequence). With 10 bases removed from V and 3 bases from J, the gap between germline ends came to 16 bases. This CDR3 is built from 13 residues. DNA for the CDR3: TGTGCCGTCAGTCAGGGGACGAAAGAGACCCAGTACTTC. Protein: CAVSQGTKETQYF.

Details on this clone: Other DNA sequences in the same sample also yield this CDR3. The CDR3 loop reads CASRRDSNQPQHF. The CDR3, as DNA: TGTGCCAGCAGAAGGGACAGCAATCAGCCCCAGCATTTT. The gene calls are TRBV2 and TRBJ1-5, with D possibly TRBD1 on 5 matching bases. V was clipped by 6 bases and J by 1 base, with 7 bases between them. This CDR3 contains 13 residues. Germline V CDR1 and CDR2: SNHLY, FYNNEI.

This chain joins TRBV2 and TRBJ1-5; no clear D gene. The V gene lost 6 bases and the J gene lost 0 bases, with 6 bases spanning the gap. CDR3 length: 13 amino acids. Germline assignment: CDR1 SNHLY and CDR2 FYNNEI. The CDR3 loop reads CASRDGSNQPQHF. CDR3 DNA sequence: TGTGCCAGCAGGGACGGTAGCAATCAGCCCCAGCATTTT. Based on the CDR3 plus reference TRBV2 and TRBJ1-5, the full variable domain is EPEVTQTPSHQVTQMGQEVILRCVPISNHLYFYWYRQILGQKVEFLVSFYNNEISEKSEIFDDQFSVERPDGSNFTLKIRSTKLEDSAMYFCASRDGSNQPQHFGDGTRLSIL.

CDR3 residues: CASRREYYGYTF. The CDR3 nucleotides are TGTGCCAGTCGGAGGGAGTACTATGGCTACACCTTC. V gene TRBV19 combines with J gene TRBJ1-2; D is unresolved. The germline V gene encodes CDR1 LNHDA and CDR2 SQIVND (reference sequence). Trimming stripped 8 bases from V and 3 bases from J, with 10 bases between. This CDR3 comprises 12 residues.